This T cell receptor (beta chain) appears in the sequencing data of a study of tumor-infiltrating lymphocytes in primary liver carcinoma listed by TCRdb under 2017. The study in broad terms: Hepatocellular carcinoma (four) or combined HCC and intrahepatic cholangiocarcinoma (one) was present in the five patients, who were three men and two women aged 30 to 69 years. The five patients had tumors staged T1-T3 N0M0, with maximum diameters ranging from roughly 4 to 10 cm. Samples yielded roughly 3.5 to 8 million productive TCRbeta reads; read depth did not differ significantly between tissue types. Across five regions of each liver tumor, along with adjacent normal tissue and blood, the study brought together TCRbeta repertoire sequencing, expression microarrays and whole-exome sequencing. TCRbeta repertoire sequencing covered 35 or so specimens from 5 patients: 25 tumor regions, 5 adjacent noncancerous liver tissues and 5 peripheral blood samples. Repertoires from technical replicates were highly reproducible, with mean shared-clone rates approximately 0.9 and correlation coefficients above 0.98.

Study-level results and caveats: The top 250 clones accounted for a significantly greater share of the repertoire in tumors than in blood (p = 0.039). Consistent with antigen-driven expansion, pairs of tumor regions showed higher repertoire overlap (mean about 36%) than either tumor-adjacent pairs (about 17%) or tumor-blood pairs (about 15%). Because the samples were bulk and unsorted, CD4+ and CD8+ T cell repertoires could not be compared. Only the TCR beta chain was sequenced, which likely underestimates true repertoire diversity because unpaired alpha chains were not captured. The study included only a handful of patients, and the authors note findings should be validated in a larger study.

TCRbeta-specific cDNA was reverse-transcribed from 500 ng total RNA using a constant-region primer and ProtoScript II reverse transcriptase. TCRbeta libraries were built with three nested multiplex PCR rounds, a slightly modified ARM-PCR procedure. Multiplex TRBV1-TRBV30 forward primers and a Cbeta reverse primer were used in the first two PCR rounds, each of which was run for around 10 cycles. Sample barcodes and Illumina adapters were added in a final 25-cycle PCR using Deep VentR polymerase. Before sequencing, amplicons of 200-500 bp were gel-purified using a QIAquick gel extraction kit. An Illumina HiSeq 2500 was used to sequence the TCRbeta amplicons with 250-bp paired-end reads. In the paper's pipeline: Trimmomatic v0.33 was used to quality-trim the reads, and FLASH v1.2.11 was used to merge paired reads so that full CDR3 sequences could be recovered. V, D and J germline segments were assigned to the rearranged TCRbeta sequences using MiGEC v1.2.1b. Clonotype statistics and Shannon-Wiener diversity indices were computed with VDJtools v1.0.0. Except for diversity analysis, only the 250 most abundant clonotypes of each sample were used in subsequent analyses to reduce sampling bias. TCRdb reworked the public reads: Q25 trimming with fastp, MiXCR clone assembly, productive beta chains retained. Rows are unified per CDR3 protein, each entry keeping the most common DNA and genes. TCRdb, not the authors, supplied the V and J calls. This sample is represented by 80,000 or so distinct CDR3 sequences; approximately 69% of them were singletons. Approximately 26% of the sample is in the top ten clones.

Comment on this clonotype: No antigen is known for it. Lacking the conserved final phenylalanine or tryptophan, this CDR3 likely reflects a read error.

Without any cell sorting, total RNA and DNA were co-extracted from approximately 22-30 mg of bulk tissue using the AllPrep DNA/RNA mini kit. Between November 2015 and early 2016, about five patients in China with histopathologically diagnosed primary liver carcinoma had their tumors surgically resected. At the time of sampling, the patients were treatment-naive and had chronic HBV infection. Each fresh piece of tumor and adjacent tissue was cut in two, with one half stored in RNAlater at -80 degrees C and the other half sent for histology. CDR1 and CDR2, per the germline V gene, are ENHRY and SYGVKD. Here V drops 6 bases and J drops 5 bases, and the junction holds 5 bases not matched to any gene. The CDR3 is made up of 13 amino acids, end residues included. The only DNA kept is the CDR3, 39 bases in frame from the first base.

This TCR was recovered from a man aged 35-49 years with primary liver carcinoma and hepatitis B virus infection. Rearrangement joined TRBV10-3 to TRBJ2-5, with TRBD2 identical over 8 junction bases. The sequenced sample was tumor-adjacent normal liver tissue. The DNA is as follows: TGTGCCATCAGGCGGCGGGAGGAGGAGACCCAGTACTTA. Its translation is CAIRRREEETQYL.